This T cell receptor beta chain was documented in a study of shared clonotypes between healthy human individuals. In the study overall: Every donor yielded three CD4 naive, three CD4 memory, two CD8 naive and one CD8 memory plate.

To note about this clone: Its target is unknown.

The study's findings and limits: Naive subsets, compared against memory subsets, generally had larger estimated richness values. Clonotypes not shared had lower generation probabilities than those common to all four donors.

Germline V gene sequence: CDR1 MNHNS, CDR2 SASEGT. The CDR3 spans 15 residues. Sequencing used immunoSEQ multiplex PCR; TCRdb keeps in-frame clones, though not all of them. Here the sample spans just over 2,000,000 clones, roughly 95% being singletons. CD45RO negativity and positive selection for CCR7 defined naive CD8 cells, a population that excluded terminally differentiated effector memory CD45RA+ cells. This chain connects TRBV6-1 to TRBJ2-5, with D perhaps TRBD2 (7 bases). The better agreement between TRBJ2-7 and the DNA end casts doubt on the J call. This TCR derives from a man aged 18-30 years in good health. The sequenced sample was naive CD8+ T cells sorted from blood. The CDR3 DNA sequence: TGTGCCAGCAGTTTAACCGCGGGGGCGGGCTACGAGCAGTACTTC. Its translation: CASSLTAGAGYEQYF.